The 8 T cell receptor beta chains listed next were all sequenced from one sample in a study of neurological immune-mediated disorders. TCRdb reprocessed the 5' RACE reads via MiXCR and lists one record per CDR3 protein. The sample includes about 84,000 distinct CDR3 sequences, over 9% seen only once; the top ten take about 1.8%. Sequenced sample: PBMCs. These TCRs come from a middle-aged man in good health.

V and J are TRBV20-1 and TRBJ1-3; 9 bases are a match to TRBD1. The germline gives CDR1 DFQATT, CDR2 SNEGSKA (reference sequence). There are 14 residues in the CDR3. With 2 bases clipped from V and 4 bases from J, the junction kept 3 bases outside the gene matches. CDR3 region: CSARPGQGGNTIYF. CDR3 sequence (DNA): TGCAGTGCTAGACCGGGACAGGGAGGAAACACCATATATTTT.

CDR3 amino acids: CASSIKGGSGEQYF. In DNA form, the CDR3 reads TGTGCCAGTAGTATTAAGGGAGGATCGGGGGAGCAGTACTTC. The chain recombines TRBV19 with TRBJ2-7; possible D gene TRBD2, 6 bases. Trimming took 3 bases from V and 7 from J, leaving 16 bases between them. The CDR3 loop spans 14 amino acids. From germline, CDR1 is LNHDA and CDR2 SQIVND (reference sequence). Full variable domain (remainder filled in from reference TRBV19 and TRBJ2-7): DGGITQSPKYLFRKEGQNVTLSCEQNLNHDAMYWYRQDPGQGLRLIYYSQIVNDFQKGDIAEGYSVSREKKESFPLTVTSAQKNPTAFYLCASSIKGGSGEQYFGPGTRLTVT.

This clonotype came up many times. This chain connects TRBV5-1 to TRBJ2-7; D is possibly TRBD1 (5 bases). Trimming took 0 bases from V and 3 from J, leaving 13 bases between them. This CDR3 has 15 amino acids. Germline CDR1 SGHRS, CDR2 YFSETQ. CDR3 sequence: CASSLVSQGSYEQYF. CDR3 sequence (DNA): TGCGCCAGCAGCTTGGTTTCCCAGGGAAGCTACGAGCAGTACTTC.

At least ten counts were recorded for this clonotype. The V call is TRBV18, the J call TRBJ2-2; either TRBD1 or TRBD2 may fit D (6 bases each). The germline V gene encodes CDR1 KGHSH and CDR2 LQKENI. The CDR3 consists of 14 residues. V was clipped by 4 bases and J by 4 bases, with 10 bases between them. The CDR3 coding sequence is TGTGCCAGCTCACAACAGGGAGGCACCGGGGAGCTGTTTTTT. Translated, it gives CASSQQGGTGELFF. The variable domain in full, completed from reference TRBV18 and TRBJ2-2, reads NAGVMQNPRHLVRRRGQEARLRCSPMKGHSHVYWYRQLPEEGLKFMVYLQKENIIDESGMPKERFSAEFPKEGPSILRIQQVVRGDSAAYFCASSQQGGTGELFFGEGSRLTVL.

Ten or more counts support this clonotype. V gene TRBV20-1 combines with J gene TRBJ2-3, with D perhaps matching TRBD1 (6 bases). Trimming cost V 2 bases and J 4 bases, with 13 bases left between them. The CDR3 spans 14 residues. Germline CDR1 is DFQATT and CDR2 is SNEGSKA (reference sequence). The DNA of the CDR3 is TGCAGTGCTAGAAAACAGGGTTTTGCAGATACGCAGTATTTT. This sequence encodes CSARKQGFADTQYF.

This clonotype was recorded at least ten times. The V gene is TRBV9, the J gene TRBJ2-1; TRBD2 matches at 9 bases. Trimming removed 0 bases from V and 8 bases from J; junction bases left unmatched: 9. Looked up from germline, CDR1 is SGDLS and CDR2 is YYNGEE. The length of the CDR3 is 16 residues. CDR3 coding DNA: TGTGCCAGCAGCGTAGTTAGTAGCGGGAGATTGGATGAGCAGTTCTTC. This sequence encodes CASSVVSSGRLDEQFF.

This clonotype has ten or more counts. This chain connects TRBV12-3 or TRBV12-4 to TRBJ1-6, with D possibly TRBD1 on 5 matching bases. The CDR3 extends over 16 amino acids. The ends were cut back, 5 bases at V and 10 bases at J, with 21 bases in the middle. In DNA, the CDR3 is TGTGCCAGCAGTGGCCATTGGGACGGTTCTCTATCACCCCTCCACTTT. The encoded protein is CASSGHWDGSLSPLHF.

This chain joins TRBV12-3 or TRBV12-4 and TRBJ2-7; 10 nucleotides match TRBD1. This CDR3 contains 15 residues. The V segment lost 7 bases and the J segment 1 base; nucleotides outside the gene matches: 7. CDR3 bases: TGTGCCAGCATCGGAGGGACAGGGGCTTCCTACGAGCAGTACTTC. This sequence encodes CASIGGTGASYEQYF.